The 11 T cell receptor beta chains given below trace back to one sample, sequenced in a study of T cell responses to AZD1222 COVID-19 vaccine. Libraries were prepared by immunoSEQ multiplex PCR; TCRdb keeps only in-frame clonotypes and omits some of them. The sample includes 90,000 to 120,000 clones, 85% to 90% of them seen just once. The specimen comprised peripheral blood, sampled on day 0 of AZD1222 vaccination. These receptors all come from an adult in good health.

The V call is TRBV6-5, the J call TRBJ1-1; 8 positions match TRBD1. CDR1 and CDR2 from the germline V gene are MNHEY and SVGAGI. Trimming at V came to 2 bases and at J to 0 bases, leaving 5 bases not matched to a gene. The CDR3 contains 16 residues. The CDR3 is CASSYLGTGMNTEAFF. DNA of the CDR3: TGTGCCAGCAGTTACCTGGGGACAGGCATGAACACTGAAGCTTTCTTT.

The chain carries TRBV6-1 and TRBJ1-3; no reliable D call. The CDR3 length is 13 residues. The germline V gene has CDR1 MNHNS and CDR2 SASEGT. The ends were cut back, 2 bases at V and 15 bases at J, with 17 bases in the middle. The CDR3 region is CASSETGGPPEYF. The CDR3 coding sequence is TGTGCCAGCAGTGAAACGGGAGGTCCGCCGGAATATTTT.

This rearrangement joins TRBV15 to TRBJ2-5; D not resolved. CDR3 length: 16 residues. The V end lost 1 base, the J end lost 1 base, and 13 bases lay between the germline ends. Germline V lookup: CDR1 LNHNV, CDR2 YYDKDF (reference sequence). This CDR3 reads CATSRGPEGLQETQYF. The CDR3, as DNA: TGTGCCACCAGCAGAGGTCCTGAAGGGCTCCAAGAGACCCAGTACTTC.

The chain carries TRBV4-3 and TRBJ1-1; no clear D. The CDR3 totals 15 residues. Germline V gene data show CDR1 as LGHNA and CDR2 as YSLEER. The V end lost 4 bases, the J end lost 2 bases, and 14 bases lay between the germline ends. The CDR3 loop is CASSPSEMANTEAFF. The CDR3 DNA reads as TGCGCCAGCAGCCCATCCGAGATGGCAAACACTGAAGCTTTCTTT.

This clone was seen once. The gene calls are TRBV29-1 and TRBJ2-7; 8 bases match TRBD1. This CDR3 spans 11 amino acids. Trimming removed 6 bases from V and 3 bases from J; junction bases left unmatched: 1. Germline V CDR1 and CDR2: SQVTM, ANQGSEA. DNA of the CDR3: TGCAGCGTGGGACAGGACTACGAGCAGTACTTC. Encoded protein: CSVGQDYEQYF.

Only one count was recorded for this clone. The V gene is TRBV28, the J gene TRBJ1-3; 11 bases match TRBD1. V shed 5 bases, J shed 7 bases, and the junction held 7 bases outside the gene matches. The CDR3 spans 15 residues. Germline V gene sequence: CDR1 MDHEN, CDR2 SYDVKM. The CDR3 region is CASSQPGQGGNTIYF. As DNA, the CDR3 is TGTGCCAGCAGTCAACCGGGACAGGGGGGCAACACCATATATTTT.

CDR3 nucleotides: TGTGCCAGCAGCACTAGCGGGGTCACAGATACGCAGTATTTT. The encoded protein is CASSTSGVTDTQYF. The rearrangement links TRBV9 to TRBJ2-3; 10 bases match TRBD2. The CDR3 is 14 residues long. V trimming: 4 bases; J trimming: 2 bases; junction bases outside the gene matches: 1. Looked up from germline, CDR1 is SGDLS and CDR2 is YYNGEE.

This chain connects TRBV19 to TRBJ1-5; a weak D match, TRBD1 (6 bases). The CDR3 runs to 13 residues. V was shortened by 7 bases and J by 3 bases, with 10 bases between the two germline ends. In germline, CDR1 is LNHDA, CDR2 SQIVND (reference sequence). The CDR3 is CASNGQINQPQHF. The CDR3 nucleotides read TGTGCCAGTAATGGACAGATCAATCAGCCCCAGCATTTT.

The genes are TRBV5-4 and TRBJ2-1; 9 nucleotides agree with TRBD2. Germline CDR1 reads SGHNT; CDR2 reads YYREEE (reference sequence). Trimming cost V 2 bases and J 9 bases; bases outside gene matches: 18. The CDR3 loop spans 18 amino acids. The CDR3 protein is CASSLGRGGLGPISEQFF. In DNA, the CDR3 is TGTGCCAGCAGCTTAGGGCGGGGGGGCCTCGGTCCTATTAGTGAGCAGTTCTTC.

This chain links TRBV5-1 with TRBJ1-3; possibly TRBD1 for D (6 bases). There are 15 residues in the CDR3. Germline CDR1 reads SGHRS; CDR2 reads YFSETQ. V was cut by 0 bases and J by 2 bases, with 9 bases left in between. DNA of the CDR3: TGCGCCAGCAGCTTGGTACAGGGACCTGGAAACACCATATATTTT. The encoded protein is CASSLVQGPGNTIYF.

The gene calls are TRBV18 and TRBJ1-4, with 10 bases fitting TRBD1. Trimming at V came to 6 bases and at J to 5 bases, leaving 9 bases not matched to a gene. The germline V gene encodes CDR1 KGHSH and CDR2 LQKENI. The CDR3 has 16 residues. In DNA, the CDR3 is TGTGCCAGCTCGCTAGAAATGACAGGGGGCAATGAAAAACTGTTTTTT. Encoded protein: CASSLEMTGGNEKLFF.